The clone carrying this T cell receptor (beta chain) is a singleton in its sample. This sample was included in a study of blood T cell repertoires in COVID-19. The protocol was immunoSEQ multiplex PCR, while the TCRdb copy is restricted to in-frame clones and leaves out a portion. The profile covers 150,000 to 200,000 clones, with 74% appearing a single time and 3% taken by the ten largest. Trimming removed 4 bases from V and 0 bases from J; junction bases left unmatched: 8. The CDR3 sequence is 16 residues long. Germline V gene sequence: CDR1 LGHNT, CDR2 FRNRAP. The chain recombines TRBV12-5 with TRBJ2-7; 8 nucleotides align to TRBD2. Material: peripheral blood. The source is a woman of 80 years or more with acute or convalescent COVID-19. CDR3 nucleotides: TGTGCTAGTGGTTGGGCGGGGGGTCTGAGCTCCTACGAGCAGTACTTC. Protein product: CASGWAGGLSSYEQYF.